This TCR beta chain was observed in a study of T cell responses to AZD1222 COVID-19 vaccine. Study summary: Second-dose groups at about 4 or about 12 weeks were pooled. Study results and limitations: Rises in breadth and depth of Spike-specific TCRs came after two AZD1222 doses. White British donors predominated, females outnumbered males, and clonal diversity was possibly underestimated.

Clones were sequenced by immunoSEQ multiplex PCR, and TCRdb holds only the in-frame ones, with some missing. The sample yields some 120,000 clones, roughly 87% seen once. To note about this clone: No antigen is known for it.

V lost 7 bases to trimming and J lost 4 bases, with 16 bases between them. The CDR3 sequence is 13 residues long. Germline loops: CDR1 SQVTM, CDR2 ANQGSEA. The chain carries TRBV29-1 and TRBJ1-1; D ambiguous. This specimen consisted of peripheral blood, obtained on day 0 of AZD1222 vaccination. This TCR derives from an adult in good health. The DNA of the CDR3 is TGCAGCGCAGACACTGGTCTCAGCACTGAAGCTTTCTTT. The encoded protein is CSADTGLSTEAFF.